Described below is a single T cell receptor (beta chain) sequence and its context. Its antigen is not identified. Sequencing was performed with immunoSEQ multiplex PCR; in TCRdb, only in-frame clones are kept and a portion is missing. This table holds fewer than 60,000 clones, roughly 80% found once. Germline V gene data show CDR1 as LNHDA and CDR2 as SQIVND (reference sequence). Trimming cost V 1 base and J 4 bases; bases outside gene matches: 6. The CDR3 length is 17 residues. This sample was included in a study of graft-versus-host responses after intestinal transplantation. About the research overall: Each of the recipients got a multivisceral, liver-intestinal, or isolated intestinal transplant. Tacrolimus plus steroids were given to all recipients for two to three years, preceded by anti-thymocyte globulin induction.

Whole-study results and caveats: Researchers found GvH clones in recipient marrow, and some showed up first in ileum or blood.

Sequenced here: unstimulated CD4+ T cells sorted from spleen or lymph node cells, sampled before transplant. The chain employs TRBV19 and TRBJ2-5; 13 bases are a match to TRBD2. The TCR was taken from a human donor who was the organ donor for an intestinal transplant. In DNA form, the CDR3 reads TGTGCCAGTAGTATAGGGACTAGCGGGAGTGTCACAGAGACCCAGTACTTC. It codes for CASSIGTSGSVTETQYF.